This T cell receptor (beta chain) appears in the sequencing data of a study of technical replicates of blood from several donors. Assay used: immunoSEQ multiplex PCR; TCRdb lists only in-frame clones, some missing. This table has about 82,000 clones, less than 95% appearing once. V shed 0 bases and J shed 4 bases, with 16 bases lying between them. This CDR3 is built from 16 residues. Looked up from germline, CDR1 is MNHNS and CDR2 is SASEGT. This chain connects TRBV6-1 to TRBJ2-7, with a tentative D call TRBD2 (5 bases). The sequenced sample consisted of T cells isolated from PBMCs. The receptor's source is a human donor in good health. The CDR3 DNA reads as TGTGCCAGCAGTGAAGCAATAGGAGGTATTGCGTACGAGCAGTACTTC. The encoded protein is CASSEAIGGIAYEQYF.